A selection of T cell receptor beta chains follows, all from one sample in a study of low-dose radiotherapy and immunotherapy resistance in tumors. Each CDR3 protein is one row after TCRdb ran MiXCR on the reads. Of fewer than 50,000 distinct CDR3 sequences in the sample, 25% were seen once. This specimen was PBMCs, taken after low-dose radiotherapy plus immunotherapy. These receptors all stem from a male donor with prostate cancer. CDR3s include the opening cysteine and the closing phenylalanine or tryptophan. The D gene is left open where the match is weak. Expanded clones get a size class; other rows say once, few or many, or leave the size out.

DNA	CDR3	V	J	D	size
TGTGCCACCAGTGATTTGATTCGAGCCTACGAGCAGTACTTC	CATSDLIRAYEQYF	TRBV24-1	TRBJ2-7	.	many
TGTGCCAGCAGCGCGACAGGAGTCTCCTACGAGCAGTACTTC	CASSATGVSYEQYF	TRBV25-1	TRBJ2-7	.	many
TGTGCCAGCAGCTTGGCCGAGGGACTAGCGGGCTTTCCTGAGCAGTTCTTC	CASSLAEGLAGFPEQFF	TRBV7-3	TRBJ2-1	TRBD2	.
TGTGCCAGCAGTCCCCCCCACAGGGGGTCGACCGGGGAGCTGTTTTTT	CASSPPHRGSTGELFF	TRBV12-3/TRBV12-4	TRBJ2-2	TRBD1	medium-sized
TGCAGTGCTAGTAGTATCAGCTTTAATCAGCCCCAGCATTTT	CSASSISFNQPQHF	TRBV20-1	TRBJ1-5	.	many
TGCGCCAGCAGCTTGATAGATACGCAGTATTTT	CASSLIDTQYF	TRBV5-1	TRBJ2-3	.	many
TGCAGTGCTAGAGTCTCGGCGGGAGACATTCAGTACTTC	CSARVSAGDIQYF	TRBV20-1	TRBJ2-4	TRBD2	few
TGTGCCTGGGCCCGGGACAGGGGGACTGAAAAACTGTTTTTT	CAWARDRGTEKLFF	TRBV30	TRBJ1-4	TRBD1	many
TGTGCCAGCAGCTTGATCACCGGACCCCAGCATTTT	CASSLITGPQHF	TRBV5-6	TRBJ1-5	.	many
TGTGCCAGCTTACGAGCGGGAGGGCCCTACGAGCAGTACTTC	CASLRAGGPYEQYF	TRBV28	TRBJ2-7	TRBD2	.
TGTGCCAGCAGTGATCTAGCGGGGGGTAGGACAGATACGCAGTATTTT	CASSDLAGGRTDTQYF	TRBV2	TRBJ2-3	TRBD2	.
TGTGCCAGCAGTCGCCTACAGGGAGCAGATACGCAGTATTTT	CASSRLQGADTQYF	TRBV28	TRBJ2-3	.	many
TGTGCCAGCAGCTTGCGACAGGGAAATGAAAAACTGTTTTTT	CASSLRQGNEKLFF	TRBV7-9	TRBJ1-4	TRBD1	many
TGCGCCAGCAGTGAGTCGATGAATAGCGGGGGATTCACAGATACGCAGTATTTT	CASSESMNSGGFTDTQYF	TRBV10-1	TRBJ2-3	TRBD2	few
TGTGCCAGCACCCTTGATGGGGGGGCTCTCACAGATACGCAGTATTTT	CASTLDGGALTDTQYF	TRBV27	TRBJ2-3	.	many
TGTGCCATCAGTGAGTCGGTACAGGGGATAGCAGCTTTCTTT	CAISESVQGIAAFF	TRBV10-3	TRBJ1-1	TRBD1	many
TGTGCCAGCCAACCCGGGTGGGGATCTGGCTACACCTTC	CASQPGWGSGYTF	TRBV6-8	TRBJ1-2	.	many
TGTGCCAGCGACCACGGGACAGAGCATGGCTACACCTTC	CASDHGTEHGYTF	TRBV6-6	TRBJ1-2	TRBD1	many
TGTGCCAGCAGTGAATCTCTCGGCAATCAGCCCCAGCATTTT	CASSESLGNQPQHF	TRBV2	TRBJ1-5	.	many
TGTGCCAGCAGTCCAAAGGACAGGGGGGTTTGGAGGTCGTACAATGAGCAGTTCTTC	CASSPKDRGVWRSYNEQFF	TRBV6-2/TRBV6-3	TRBJ2-1	TRBD1	many
TGCAGTGCTCGGGGCGGGAGCGCGAACACCGGGGAGCTGTTTTTT	CSARGGSANTGELFF	TRBV20-1	TRBJ2-2	TRBD2	many
TGTGCCAGCAGTGGTGGGTGGCTAGCGGGAGGGGGCGAGACCCAGTACTTC	CASSGGWLAGGGETQYF	TRBV6-8	TRBJ2-5	TRBD2	many
TGTGCCAGCAGCGGGGACAGTAATGAGCAGTTCTTC	CASSGDSNEQFF	TRBV9	TRBJ2-1	TRBD1	.
TGTGCCAGCAGCCAAGATATAGGGGGACAGGGCTCGAATGAGCAGTTCTTC	CASSQDIGGQGSNEQFF	TRBV3-1	TRBJ2-1	TRBD1	many
TGTGCCAGCGCAGGGGGCGTAAAGAAGAGCCCCCTCCACTTT	CASAGGVKKSPLHF	TRBV25-1	TRBJ1-6	TRBD1	many
TGCAGCGTTGTACAGGGTCAACACTACACCTTC	CSVVQGQHYTF	TRBV29-1	TRBJ1-2	.	many
TGTGCCAGCAGTGAAGAGGCTAGCGGGGTCGGAAATGAGCAGTTCTTC	CASSEEASGVGNEQFF	TRBV2	TRBJ2-1	TRBD2	many
TGTGCCAGCAGAGACGATGGGACAAACAGCTGGCCCTTTGGCACAGATACGCAGTATTTT	CASRDDGTNSWPFGTDTQYF	TRBV28	TRBJ2-3	.	.
TGTGCCAGCAGTTTGCCCTCGGGAGGTCTGGGCAACACCATATATTTT	CASSLPSGGLGNTIYF	TRBV27	TRBJ1-3	.	.
TGTGCCAGTAGACATCTTGACGGGGGCAACGAGCAGTACTTC	CASRHLDGGNEQYF	TRBV19	TRBJ2-7	.	many
TGCGCCAGCAGCTTGGGGTGGCCGGACAGCACCTACGAGCAGTACTTC	CASSLGWPDSTYEQYF	TRBV5-1	TRBJ2-7	.	many
TGTGCCAGCAGCTTGGGGGATCGGGCCCAGCATTTT	CASSLGDRAQHF	TRBV7-8	TRBJ1-5	.	many
TGTGCCAGCAGTCCGACAGGGGCCCGCACAGATACGCAGTATTTT	CASSPTGARTDTQYF	TRBV7-8	TRBJ2-3	TRBD1	many
TGCGCCAGCAGGCTGGCCCCAACTGGGAGCTCCTACAATGAGCAGTTCTTC	CASRLAPTGSSYNEQFF	TRBV5-1	TRBJ2-1	.	many
TGTGCCAGCAGTTTTTGGCGGGACTACGAGCAGTACTTC	CASSFWRDYEQYF	TRBV12-3/TRBV12-4	TRBJ2-7	.	many
TGTGCCAGCAGCCTACAGGCCTTGGGCGTGGATGAGCAGTTCTTC	CASSLQALGVDEQFF	TRBV28	TRBJ2-1	.	many
TGCGCCAGCAGCCAACCGGACAGCCTTTCGAACACCGGGGAGCTGTTTTTT	CASSQPDSLSNTGELFF	TRBV4-1	TRBJ2-2	.	many